A single T cell receptor (beta chain) is shown here with its context. The antigen remains undetermined. RNA, once extracted, was reverse transcribed into cDNA for use as the sequencing template. TCRdb keeps only in-frame clones here, not all; method: immunoSEQ multiplex PCR. Among approximately 200,000 clones listed, 55% to 70% were seen once. Treatment meaning: oral pan-JAK inhibitor, 5-10 mg twice daily. This sample is part of a study of CD8+ T cells in alopecia areata. Notes on the study in general: There were many expanded lesional clones persisting in scalp and blood during tofacitinib.

From germline, CDR1 is MNHEY and CDR2 SMNVEV (reference sequence). The CDR3 contains 12 residues. The V end lost 10 bases, the J end lost 3 bases, and 10 bases lay between the germline ends. This clonotype was obtained from a human donor with alopecia areata. The chain links TRBV27 to TRBJ1-5; maybe TRBD1 (6 bases). Specimen: CD4+ T cells sorted from blood, collected at week 4, from a patient treated with tofacitinib. In DNA form, the CDR3 reads TGTGCCACCGGACAGTCCAATCAGCCCCAGCATTTT. Translation gives CATGQSNQPQHF.